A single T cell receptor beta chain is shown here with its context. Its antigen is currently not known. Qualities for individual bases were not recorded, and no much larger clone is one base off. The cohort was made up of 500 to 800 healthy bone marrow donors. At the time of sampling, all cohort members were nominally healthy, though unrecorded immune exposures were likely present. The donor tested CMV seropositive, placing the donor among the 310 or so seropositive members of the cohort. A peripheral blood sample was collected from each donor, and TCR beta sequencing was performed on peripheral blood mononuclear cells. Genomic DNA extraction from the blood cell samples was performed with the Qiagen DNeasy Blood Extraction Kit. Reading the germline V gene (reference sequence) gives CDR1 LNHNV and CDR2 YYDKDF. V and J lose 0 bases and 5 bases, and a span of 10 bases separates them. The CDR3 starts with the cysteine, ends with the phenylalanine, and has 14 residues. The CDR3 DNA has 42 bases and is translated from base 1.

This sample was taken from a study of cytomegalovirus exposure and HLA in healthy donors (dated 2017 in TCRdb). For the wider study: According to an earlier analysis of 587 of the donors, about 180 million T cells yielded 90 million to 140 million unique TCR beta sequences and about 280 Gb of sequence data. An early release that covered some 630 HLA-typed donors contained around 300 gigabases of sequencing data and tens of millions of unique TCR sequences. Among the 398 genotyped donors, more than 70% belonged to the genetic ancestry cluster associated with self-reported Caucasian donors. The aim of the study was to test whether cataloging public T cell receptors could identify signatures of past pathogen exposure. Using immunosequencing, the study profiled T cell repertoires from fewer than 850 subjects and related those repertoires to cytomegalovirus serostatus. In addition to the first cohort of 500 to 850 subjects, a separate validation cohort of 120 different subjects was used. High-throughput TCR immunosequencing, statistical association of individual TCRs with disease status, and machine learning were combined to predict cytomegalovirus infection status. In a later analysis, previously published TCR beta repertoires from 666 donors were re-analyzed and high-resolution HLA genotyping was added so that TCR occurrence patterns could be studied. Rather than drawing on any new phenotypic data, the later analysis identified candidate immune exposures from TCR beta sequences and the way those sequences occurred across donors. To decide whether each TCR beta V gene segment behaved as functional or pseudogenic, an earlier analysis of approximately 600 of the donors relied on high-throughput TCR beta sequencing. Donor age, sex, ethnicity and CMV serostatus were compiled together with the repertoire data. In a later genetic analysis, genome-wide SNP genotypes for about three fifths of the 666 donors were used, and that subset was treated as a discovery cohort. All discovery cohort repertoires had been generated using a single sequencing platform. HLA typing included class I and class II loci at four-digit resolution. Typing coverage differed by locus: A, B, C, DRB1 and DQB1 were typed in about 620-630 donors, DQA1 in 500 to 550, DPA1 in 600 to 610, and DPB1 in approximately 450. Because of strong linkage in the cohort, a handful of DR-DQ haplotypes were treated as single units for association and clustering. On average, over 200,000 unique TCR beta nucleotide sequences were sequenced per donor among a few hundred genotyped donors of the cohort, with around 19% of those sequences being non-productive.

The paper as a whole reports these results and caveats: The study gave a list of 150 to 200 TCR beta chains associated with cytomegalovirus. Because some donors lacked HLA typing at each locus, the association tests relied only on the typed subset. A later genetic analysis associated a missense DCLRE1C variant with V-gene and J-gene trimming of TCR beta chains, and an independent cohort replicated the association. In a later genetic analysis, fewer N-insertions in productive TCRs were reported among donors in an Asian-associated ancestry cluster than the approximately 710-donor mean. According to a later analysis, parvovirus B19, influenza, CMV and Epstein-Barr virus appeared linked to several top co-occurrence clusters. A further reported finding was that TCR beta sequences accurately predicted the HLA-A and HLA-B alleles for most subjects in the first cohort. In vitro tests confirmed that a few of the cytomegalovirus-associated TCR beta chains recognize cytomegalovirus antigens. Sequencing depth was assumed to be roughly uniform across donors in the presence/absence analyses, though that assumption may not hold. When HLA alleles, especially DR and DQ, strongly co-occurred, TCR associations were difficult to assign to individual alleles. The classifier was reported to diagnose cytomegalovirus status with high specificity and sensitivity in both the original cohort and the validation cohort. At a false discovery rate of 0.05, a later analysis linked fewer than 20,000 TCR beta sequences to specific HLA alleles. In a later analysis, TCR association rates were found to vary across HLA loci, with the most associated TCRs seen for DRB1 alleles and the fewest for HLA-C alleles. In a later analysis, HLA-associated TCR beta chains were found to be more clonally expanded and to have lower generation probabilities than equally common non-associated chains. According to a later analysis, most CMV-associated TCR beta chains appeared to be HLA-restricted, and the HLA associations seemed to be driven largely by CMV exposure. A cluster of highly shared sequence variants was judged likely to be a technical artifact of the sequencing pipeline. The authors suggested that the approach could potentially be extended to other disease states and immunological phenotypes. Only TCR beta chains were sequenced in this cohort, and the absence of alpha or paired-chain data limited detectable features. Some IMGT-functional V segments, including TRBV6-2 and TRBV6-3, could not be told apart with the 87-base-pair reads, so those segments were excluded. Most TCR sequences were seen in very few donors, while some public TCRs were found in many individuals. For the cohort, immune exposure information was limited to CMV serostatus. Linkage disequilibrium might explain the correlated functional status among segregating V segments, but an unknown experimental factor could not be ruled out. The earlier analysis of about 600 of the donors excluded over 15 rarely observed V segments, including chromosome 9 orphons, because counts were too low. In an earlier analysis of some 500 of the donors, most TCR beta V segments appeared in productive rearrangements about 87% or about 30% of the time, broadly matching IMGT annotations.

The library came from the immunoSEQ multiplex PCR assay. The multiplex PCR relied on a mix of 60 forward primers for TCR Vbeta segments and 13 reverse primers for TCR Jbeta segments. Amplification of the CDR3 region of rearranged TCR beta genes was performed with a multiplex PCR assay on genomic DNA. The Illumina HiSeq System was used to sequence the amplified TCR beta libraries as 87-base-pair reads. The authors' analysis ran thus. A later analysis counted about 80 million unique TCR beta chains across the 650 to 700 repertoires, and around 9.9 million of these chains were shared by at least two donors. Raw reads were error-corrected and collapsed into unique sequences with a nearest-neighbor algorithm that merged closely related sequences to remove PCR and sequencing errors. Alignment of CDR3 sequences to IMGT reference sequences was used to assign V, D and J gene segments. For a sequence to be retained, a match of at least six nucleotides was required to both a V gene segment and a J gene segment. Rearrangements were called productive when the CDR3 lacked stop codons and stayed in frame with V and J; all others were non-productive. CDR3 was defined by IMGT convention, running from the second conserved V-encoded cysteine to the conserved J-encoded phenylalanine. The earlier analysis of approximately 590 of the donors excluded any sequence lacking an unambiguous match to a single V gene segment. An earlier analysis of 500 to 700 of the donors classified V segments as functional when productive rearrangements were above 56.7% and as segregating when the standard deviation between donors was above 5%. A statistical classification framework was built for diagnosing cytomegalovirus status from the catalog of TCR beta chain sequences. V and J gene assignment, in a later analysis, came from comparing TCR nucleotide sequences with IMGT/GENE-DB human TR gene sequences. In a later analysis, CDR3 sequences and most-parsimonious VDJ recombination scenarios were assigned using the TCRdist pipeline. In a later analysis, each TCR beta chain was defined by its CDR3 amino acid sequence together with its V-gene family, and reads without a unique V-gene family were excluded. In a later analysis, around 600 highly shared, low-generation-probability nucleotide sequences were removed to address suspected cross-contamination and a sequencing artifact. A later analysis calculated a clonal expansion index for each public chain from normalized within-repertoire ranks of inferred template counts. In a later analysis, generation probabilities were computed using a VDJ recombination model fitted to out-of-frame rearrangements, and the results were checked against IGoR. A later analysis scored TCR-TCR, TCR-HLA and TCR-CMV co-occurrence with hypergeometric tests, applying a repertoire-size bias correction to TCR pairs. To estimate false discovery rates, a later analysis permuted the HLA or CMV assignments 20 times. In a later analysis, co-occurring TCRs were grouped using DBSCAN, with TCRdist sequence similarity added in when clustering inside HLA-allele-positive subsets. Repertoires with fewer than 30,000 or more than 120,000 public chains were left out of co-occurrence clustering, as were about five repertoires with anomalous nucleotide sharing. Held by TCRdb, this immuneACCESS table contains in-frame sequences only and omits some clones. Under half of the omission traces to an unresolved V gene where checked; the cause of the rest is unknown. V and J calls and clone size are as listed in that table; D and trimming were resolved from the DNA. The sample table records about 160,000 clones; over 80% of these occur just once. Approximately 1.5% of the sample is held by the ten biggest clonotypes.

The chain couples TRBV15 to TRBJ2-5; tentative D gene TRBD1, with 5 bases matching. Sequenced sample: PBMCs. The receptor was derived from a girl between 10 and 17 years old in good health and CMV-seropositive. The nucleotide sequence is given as TGTGCCACCAGCAGAGACAGGGCGGAGGAGACCCAGTACTTC. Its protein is CATSRDRAEETQYF.